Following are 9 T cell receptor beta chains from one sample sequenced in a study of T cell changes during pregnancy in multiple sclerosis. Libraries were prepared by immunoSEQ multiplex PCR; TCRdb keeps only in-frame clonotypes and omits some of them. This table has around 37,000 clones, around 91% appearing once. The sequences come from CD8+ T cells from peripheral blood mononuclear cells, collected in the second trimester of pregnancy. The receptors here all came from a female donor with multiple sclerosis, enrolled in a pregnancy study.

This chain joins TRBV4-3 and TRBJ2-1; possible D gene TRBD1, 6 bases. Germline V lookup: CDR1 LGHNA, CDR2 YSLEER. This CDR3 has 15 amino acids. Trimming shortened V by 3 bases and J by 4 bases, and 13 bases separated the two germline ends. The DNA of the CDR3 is TGCGCCAGCAGCCATTCAGAGACAGGTTACAATGAGCAGTTCTTC. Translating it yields CASSHSETGYNEQFF.

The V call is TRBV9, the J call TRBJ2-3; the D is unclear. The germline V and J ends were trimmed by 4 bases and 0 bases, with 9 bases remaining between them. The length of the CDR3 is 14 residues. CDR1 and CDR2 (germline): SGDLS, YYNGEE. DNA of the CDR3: TGTGCCAGCAGCTCATTGACTAGCACAGATACGCAGTATTTT. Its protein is CASSSLTSTDTQYF.

Here the CDR3 reads CASSYSEQVFPYGYTF. DNA of the CDR3: TGTGCCAGCAGTTACTCTGAACAGGTCTTCCCCTATGGCTACACCTTC. This chain joins TRBV6-5 and TRBJ1-2; the D gene is possibly TRBD1 (5 bases). From germline, CDR1 is MNHEY and CDR2 SVGAGI. V was clipped by 0 bases and J by 4 bases, with 15 bases between them. The CDR3 runs 16 residues.

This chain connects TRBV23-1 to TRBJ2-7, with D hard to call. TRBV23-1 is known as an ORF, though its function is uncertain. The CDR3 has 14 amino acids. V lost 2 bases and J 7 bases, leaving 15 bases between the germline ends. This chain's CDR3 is CASSQTRPPREQYF. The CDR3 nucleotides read TGCGCCAGCAGTCAAACGAGACCCCCGAGGGAGCAGTACTTC.

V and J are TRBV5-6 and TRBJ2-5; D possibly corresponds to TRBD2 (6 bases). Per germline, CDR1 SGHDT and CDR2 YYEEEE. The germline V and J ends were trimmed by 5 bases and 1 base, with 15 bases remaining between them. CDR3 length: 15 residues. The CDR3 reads CASSHLRGGQETQYF. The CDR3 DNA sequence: TGTGCCAGCAGTCATTTAAGGGGAGGCCAAGAGACCCAGTACTTC.

The CDR3 DNA is TGCGCCAGCAGCCAAGATGCCGGGCTAGCGCGAGACAATGAGCAGTTCTTC. It specifies CASSQDAGLARDNEQFF. The chain is built from TRBV4-3 and TRBJ2-1; TRBD2 might be the D (6 bases). The V end lost 0 bases, the J end lost 5 bases, and 17 bases lay between the germline ends. The length of the CDR3 is 17 residues. Germline CDR1 is LGHNA and CDR2 is YSLEER.

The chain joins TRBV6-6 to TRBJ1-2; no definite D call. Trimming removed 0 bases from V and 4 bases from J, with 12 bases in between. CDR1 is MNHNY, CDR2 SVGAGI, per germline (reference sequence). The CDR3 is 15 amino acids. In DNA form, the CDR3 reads TGTGCCAGCAGTTACTCGTCCCCAGCGATCTATGGCTACACCTTC. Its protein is CASSYSSPAIYGYTF.

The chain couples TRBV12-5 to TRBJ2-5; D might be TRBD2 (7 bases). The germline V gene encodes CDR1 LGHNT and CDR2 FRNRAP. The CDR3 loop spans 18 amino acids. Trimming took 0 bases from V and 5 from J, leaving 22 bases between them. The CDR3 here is CASGLVESSPGGWETQYF. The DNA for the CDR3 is TGTGCTAGTGGTTTGGTAGAGTCGTCCCCGGGGGGCTGGGAGACCCAGTACTTC.

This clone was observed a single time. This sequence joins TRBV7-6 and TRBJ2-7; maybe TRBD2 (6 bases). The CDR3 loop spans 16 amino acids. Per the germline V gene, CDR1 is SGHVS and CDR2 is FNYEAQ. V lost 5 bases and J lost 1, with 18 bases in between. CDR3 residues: CASSPGVSSVSYEQYF. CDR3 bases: TGTGCCAGCAGCCCGGGGGTGTCTAGCGTATCCTACGAGCAGTACTTC.